This TCR beta chain was sequenced for a study of T cell repertoires in ileal Crohn's disease. CDR3 length: 16 amino acids. Germline V gene sequence: CDR1 SGHRS, CDR2 YFSETQ. Unmatched junction bases numbered 3, after V lost 0 bases and J lost 0 bases. The time point was: inflamed ileum from the surgical specimen. Generated by immunoSEQ multiplex PCR, the TCRdb table keeps only in-frame clones and is missing some. The sample includes about 18,000 clones, approximately 80% of them seen just once. The chain recombines TRBV5-1 with TRBJ2-3, with 8 bases fitting TRBD2. Sequencing used ileal tissue. The clonotype comes from an adult with Crohn's disease. The CDR3 bases are TGCGCCAGCAGCTTGGGGACTAGCCCGAGCACAGATACGCAGTATTTT. This translates into CASSLGTSPSTDTQYF.